These 18 T cell receptor beta chains were sequenced from one sample in a study of early T cells in non-severe SARS-CoV-2 infection. Using its own MiXCR run on the 5' RACE reads, TCRdb lists one record per CDR3 protein. The top ten hold about 1.4% of the sample, which has about 59,000 distinct CDR3 sequences, approximately 12% seen once. The source material was whole blood. The receptors were gathered from an adult who was a healthcare worker with PCR-confirmed SARS-CoV-2 infection or an uninfected control (not recorded which).

This clonotype showed up many times. The chain combines TRBV11-2 with TRBJ1-1; D unclear. The V and J ends lost 1 base and 2 bases respectively, with 11 bases between them. Germline V CDR1 and CDR2: SGHAT, FQNNGV. The CDR3 has 15 residues. In nucleotides, the CDR3 is TGTGCCAGCAGCTTAGGCCGGGGTACTAACACTGAAGCTTTCTTT. Its protein product is CASSLGRGTNTEAFF.

There are many counts of this clonotype. This chain links TRBV6-5 with TRBJ2-1; 7 nucleotides match TRBD2. The CDR3 runs 16 residues. CDR1 MNHEY and CDR2 SVGAGI come from the germline V gene. After removal of 7 bases from V and 10 bases from J, the junction contained 19 bases not matched to a gene. The CDR3 region is CASTPWGGLSEGEQFF. CDR3 in DNA: TGTGCCAGCACTCCCTGGGGGGGACTATCAGAGGGGGAGCAGTTCTTC.

This chain connects TRBV15 to TRBJ2-1, with D tentatively TRBD2 (5 bases). There are 15 residues in the CDR3. The germline CDR1 and CDR2 sequences are LNHNV and YYDKDF (reference sequence). Trimming removed 1 base from V and 8 bases from J, with 15 bases in between. CDR3 in amino acids: CATSRVPSSVDEQFF. The CDR3 DNA reads as TGTGCCACCAGCAGAGTTCCTAGCTCTGTCGATGAGCAGTTCTTC.

The chain couples TRBV5-1 to TRBJ2-1; D may be TRBD2 (5 bases). The germline gives CDR1 SGHRS, CDR2 YFSETQ. The V and J ends lost 4 bases and 2 bases respectively, with 13 bases between them. The CDR3 length is 15 residues. The CDR3 DNA sequence: TGCGCCAGCAGCCGGACTGATTATACCTACAATGAGCAGTTCTTC. It specifies CASSRTDYTYNEQFF. The complete variable domain, with remaining parts taken from reference TRBV5-1 and TRBJ2-1, reads KAGVTQTPRYLIKTRGQQVTLSCSPISGHRSVSWYQQTPGQGLQFLFEYFSETQRNKGNFPGRFSGRQFSNSRSEMNVSTLELGDSALYLCASSRTDYTYNEQFFGPGTRLTVL.

The chain links TRBV12-5 to TRBJ2-3; a possible D gene is TRBD1 (6 bases). This CDR3 region has 20 residues. The germline CDR1 and CDR2 sequences are LGHNT and FRNRAP. Trimming left V 1 base short and J 2 bases short, with 25 bases between. The CDR3 is CASGLATFRPDSPDTDTQYF. In nucleotides, the CDR3 is TGTGCTAGTGGTTTGGCTACCTTTAGGCCGGACAGCCCGGACACAGATACGCAGTATTTT.

This rearrangement joins TRBV29-1 to TRBJ1-2; 7 nucleotides match TRBD1. V lost 0 bases and J lost 8; bases outside the gene matches: 12. The CDR3 is made up of 15 amino acids. Germline lookup yields CDR1 SQVTM and CDR2 ANQGSEA. CDR3 sequence reads: CSVEDQDRRAGGYTF. CDR3 DNA sequence: TGCAGCGTTGAAGATCAGGACAGGAGGGCAGGGGGCTACACCTTC.

This clonotype was counted a few times. This chain connects TRBV18 to TRBJ2-6; weak D call: TRBD1 (6 bases). V was pared by 5 bases and J by 4 bases, with 21 bases between. There are 18 residues in the CDR3. Looked up from germline, CDR1 is KGHSH and CDR2 is LQKENI. The DNA of the CDR3 is TGTGCCAGCTCAAGGGGGAGTTTGCCTTCTCCAGGGGCCAACGTCCTGACTTTC. It is translated as CASSRGSLPSPGANVLTF.

The table lists this clonotype with a few counts. The rearrangement joins TRBV3-1 to TRBJ2-2, with TRBD1 identical over 7 bases. This CDR3 contains 16 residues. Per the germline V gene, CDR1 is LGHDT and CDR2 is YNNKEL (reference sequence). Germline trimming cut 3 bases from V and 0 bases from J; bases unmatched to any gene: 4. The CDR3 nucleotides read TGTGCCAGCAGCCAGAGGACAGGATCGAACACCGGGGAGCTGTTTTTT. Its protein product is CASSQRTGSNTGELFF.

This clonotype was detected ten times or more. This chain uses TRBV7-6 with TRBJ1-4; 7 bases are shared with TRBD1. The CDR3 runs 16 residues. After removal of 4 bases from V and 2 bases from J, the junction contained 7 bases not matched to a gene. CDR1 and CDR2 (germline): SGHVS, FNYEAQ. This chain's CDR3 is CASSYLQGQTNEKLFF. CDR3 nucleotide sequence: TGTGCCAGCAGCTATCTCCAGGGACAGACTAATGAAAAACTGTTTTTT.

This sequence joins TRBV12-5 and TRBJ2-3, with unresolved D. The CDR3 spans 14 residues. V was trimmed by 1 base and J by 3 bases, leaving 8 bases between them. Germline loops: CDR1 LGHNT, CDR2 FRNRAP. This CDR3 reads CASGLGTATDTQYF. The CDR3 DNA follows: TGTGCTAGTGGTTTGGGCACAGCGACAGATACGCAGTATTTT.

This clonotype was found a few times. The V and J genes are TRBV2 and TRBJ2-5; TRBD2 is a possible D gene (6 bases). CDR1 SNHLY and CDR2 FYNNEI come from the germline V gene. Trimming stripped 7 bases from V and 0 bases from J, with 12 bases between. The CDR3 contains 14 residues. For the CDR3, the DNA is TGTGCCAGCAAACTCCGGGGGAACCAAGAGACCCAGTACTTC. Its translation is CASKLRGNQETQYF.

This clonotype was observed a handful of times. This chain uses TRBV5-6 with TRBJ1-2; D gene uncertain. The length of the CDR3 is 14 residues. Trimming took off 2 bases at V and 6 bases at J, with 14 bases between the two ends. Germline CDR1 SGHDT, CDR2 YYEEEE. The CDR3 nucleotides read TGTGCCAGCAGCTTTGGTTCGGGTCTTGATGGCTACACCTTC. Its translation: CASSFGSGLDGYTF.

The chain employs TRBV19 and TRBJ2-2; 8 bases match TRBD2. CDR3 length equals 15 residues. From germline, CDR1 is LNHDA and CDR2 SQIVND (reference sequence). Trimming cost V 6 bases and J 4 bases; bases outside gene matches: 7. This chain's CDR3 is CASSLLTSATGELFF. CDR3 in DNA: TGTGCCAGTAGCCTCCTGACTAGCGCCACCGGGGAGCTGTTTTTT.

The gene calls are TRBV19 and TRBJ2-1, with D perhaps being TRBD1 or TRBD2 (6 bases each). Germline CDR1 LNHDA, CDR2 SQIVND (reference sequence). V gave up 5 bases and J gave up 7 bases, with 24 bases separating them. The CDR3 covers 17 residues. The CDR3 bases are TGTGCCAGTAGTCCCCCGCGGGGCAGGGGAATATCGAATGAGCAGTTCTTC. Translation: CASSPPRGRGISNEQFF.

Relative to its sample, this clonotype is medium-sized. The rearrangement uses TRBV12-3 or TRBV12-4 and TRBJ1-5; a weak D match, TRBD1 (5 bases). V lost 5 bases and J lost 5, with 16 bases in between. The CDR3 loop spans 15 amino acids. The CDR3 DNA sequence: TGTGCCAGCAGTGTAAGGGGTATTGGGCATCAGCCCCAGCATTTT. Its protein product is CASSVRGIGHQPQHF.

The chain recombines TRBV10-3 with TRBJ2-7, with 7 bases matching TRBD1. The germline gives CDR1 ENHRY, CDR2 SYGVKD. The CDR3 length is 17 residues. The J segment lost 6 bases and the V segment lost 6 bases, leaving 20 bases of the junction unmatched. CDR3 DNA sequence: TGTGCCATCAGGGCCGGGCTAAACAGGGGAGTAACTGGCGAGCAGTACTTC. Its protein is CAIRAGLNRGVTGEQYF.

V and J are TRBV7-2 and TRBJ2-3; D not certain. The germline V and J ends were trimmed by 2 bases and 3 bases, with 3 bases remaining between them. This CDR3 region has 12 residues. Germline assignment: CDR1 SGHTA and CDR2 FQGNSA. The CDR3 protein is CASSLPTDTQYF. Here the CDR3 DNA reads TGTGCCAGCAGCTTACCGACAGATACGCAGTATTTT.

This clonotype has only a few counts. V usage is TRBV3-1 and J usage is TRBJ2-2, with D possibly matching TRBD2 (6 bases). The CDR3 loop spans 16 amino acids. V lost 1 base, J lost 6 bases, and 15 bases lay in between. Germline V gene sequence: CDR1 LGHDT, CDR2 YNNKEL (reference sequence). The CDR3 here is CASSQGGGTIPGELFF. DNA of the CDR3: TGTGCCAGCAGCCAAGGGGGAGGAACCATTCCCGGGGAGCTGTTTTTT.